The table lists the clone carrying this TCR beta chain with a few counts. Its antigen is unidentified. TCRdb processed the 5' RACE reads anew with MiXCR; each CDR3 protein has one entry. The sample yields 240,000 or so distinct CDR3 sequences, approximately 7% seen once. The sample comes from a study of identical twins. General study findings and limits: Models underestimated how often monozygotic twins shared out-of-frame TCR alpha. Beta clonotypes that were abundant in cord blood contained fewer insertions, a pattern absent from memory repertoires. Where beta out-of-frame sequences were concerned, excess twin sharing was weaker.

From germline, CDR1 is MNHEY and CDR2 SVGEGT. CDR3 size: 15 residues. V lost 6 bases to trimming and J lost 1 base, with 15 bases between them. The same sample was also used in a study of yellow fever vaccine responses in identical twins.

This TCR was recovered from a woman aged 18-29 years in good health. V usage is TRBV6-2 or TRBV6-3 and J usage is TRBJ2-5; tentatively, D is TRBD1 (5 bases). The sample consisted of memory (CD45RO+) T cells sorted from blood. CDR3 in amino acids: CASRKSQDLQETQYF. DNA of the CDR3: TGTGCCAGCAGGAAGTCACAGGACCTCCAAGAGACCCAGTACTTC.